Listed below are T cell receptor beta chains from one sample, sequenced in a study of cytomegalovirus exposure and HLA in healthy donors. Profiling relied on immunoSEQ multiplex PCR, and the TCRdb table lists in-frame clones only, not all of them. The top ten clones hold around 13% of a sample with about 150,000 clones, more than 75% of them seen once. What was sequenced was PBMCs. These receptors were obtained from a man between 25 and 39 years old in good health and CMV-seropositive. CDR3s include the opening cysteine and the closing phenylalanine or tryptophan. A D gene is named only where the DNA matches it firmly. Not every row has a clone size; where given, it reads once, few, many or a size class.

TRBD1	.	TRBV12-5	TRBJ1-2	TGTGCTAGTGGTTTGGGCCCCCGACAGGGAGGTACCTATGGCTACACCTTC	CASGLGPRQGGTYGYTF
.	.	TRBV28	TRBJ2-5	TGTGCCAGCGGAAATGCTCGGGCCCAGTACTTC	CASGNARAQYF
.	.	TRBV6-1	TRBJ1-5	TGTGCCAGCAGTGCCCGGGGGGTCGGGGCGGAAAGGAATCAGCCCCAGCATTTT	CASSARGVGAERNQPQHF
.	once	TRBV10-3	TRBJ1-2	TGTGCCATCACCCTCAGCGGGGGCGATGGCTACACCTTC	CAITLSGGDGYTF
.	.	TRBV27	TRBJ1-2	TGTGCCAGCAGTCAGCGGTGGGGAAACTATGGCTACACCTTC	CASSQRWGNYGYTF
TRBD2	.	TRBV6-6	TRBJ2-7	TGTGCCAGCAGTTACTCACCCGGGAGGGCCTACGAGCAGTACTTC	CASSYSPGRAYEQYF
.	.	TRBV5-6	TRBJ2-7	TGTGCCAGCAGCCAAAGAATGTCGCGGGAGCAGTACTTC	CASSQRMSREQYF
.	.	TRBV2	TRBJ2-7	TGTGCCAGCAGTATATCCGAATCGGGGTACGAGCAGTACTTC	CASSISESGYEQYF
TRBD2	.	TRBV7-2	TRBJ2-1	TGTGCCAGCAGCCAGACTAGCGGTACCTACAATGAGCAGTTCTTC	CASSQTSGTYNEQFF
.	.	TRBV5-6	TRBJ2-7	TGTGCCAGCAGCCTACGGGGGACAGCTTCCTACGAGCAGTACTTC	CASSLRGTASYEQYF
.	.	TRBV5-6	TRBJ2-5	TGTGCCAGCACCCTTGACAGTGCCCGGGAGACCCAGTACTTC	CASTLDSARETQYF
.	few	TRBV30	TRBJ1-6	TGTGCCTGGACAGACAGATTCGACTATTCACCCCTCCACTTT	CAWTDRFDYSPLHF
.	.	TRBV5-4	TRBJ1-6	TGTGCCAGCAGCTTGGTTGGCAGCTATAATTCACCCCTCCACTTT	CASSLVGSYNSPLHF
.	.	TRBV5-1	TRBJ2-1	TGCGCCAGCAGCTTGGTGAGGGGGAACACCTACAATGAGCAGTTCTTC	CASSLVRGNTYNEQFF
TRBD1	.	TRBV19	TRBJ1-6	TGTGCCAGCAAGAGAGACAGGGACTATAATTCACCCCTCCACTTT	CASKRDRDYNSPLHF
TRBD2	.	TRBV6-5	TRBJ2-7	TGTGCCAGTCACCGAGCGGGGAGCAGGTACGAGCAGTACTTC	CASHRAGSRYEQYF
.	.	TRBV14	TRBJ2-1	TGTGCCAGCAGCCAAGGACTAGTCAATGAGCAGTTCTTC	CASSQGLVNEQFF
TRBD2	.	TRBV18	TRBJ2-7	TGTGCCAGCTCACCACTCCTAGCGGGAGTAGGCGAGCAGTACTTC	CASSPLLAGVGEQYF
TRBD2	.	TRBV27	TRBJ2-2	TGTGCCAGCAGCCCTAACGGGGGGAGTTTGACCGGGGAGCTGTTTTTT	CASSPNGGSLTGELFF
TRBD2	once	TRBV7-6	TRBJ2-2	TGTGCCAGCAGCTTATTCTTGGCGGGAGGGGTCAACACCGGGGAGCTGTTTTTT	CASSLFLAGGVNTGELFF
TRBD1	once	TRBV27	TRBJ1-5	TGTGCCAGCAGTTTGGTGGGACAGGGCCATCAGCCCCAGCATTTT	CASSLVGQGHQPQHF
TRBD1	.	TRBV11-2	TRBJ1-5	TGTGCCAGCAGCCCGGCCCCGGGACAGAATCAGCCCCAGCATTTT	CASSPAPGQNQPQHF
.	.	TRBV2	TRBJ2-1	TGTGCCAGCAGTGCATCTAGGTCCTACAATGAGCAGTTCTTC	CASSASRSYNEQFF
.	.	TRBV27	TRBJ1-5	TGTGCCAGCAGTTTATCGGGGGGGTGGGAGCGACAGCCCCAGCATTTT	CASSLSGGWERQPQHF
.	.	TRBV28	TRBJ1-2	TGTGCCAGCAGTTTATCGCTTGGCAGGGGTGCATCCCGCTTC	CASSLSLGRGASRF
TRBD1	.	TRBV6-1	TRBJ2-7	TGTGCCAGCAGTTTGGACAGGGTTGAGTACGAGCAGTACTTC	CASSLDRVEYEQYF
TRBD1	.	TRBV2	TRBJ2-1	TGTGCCAGCAACCTGGACAGGGGGGGCTACAATGAGCAGTTCTTC	CASNLDRGGYNEQFF
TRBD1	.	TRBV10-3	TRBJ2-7	TGTGCCATCAGTGAGCCCGGGACAGGGATCTACGAGCAGTACTTC	CAISEPGTGIYEQYF
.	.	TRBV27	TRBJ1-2	TGTGCCAGCAGTTTATCAAGCGGACAGCCGCTTGATGGCTACACCTTC	CASSLSSGQPLDGYTF
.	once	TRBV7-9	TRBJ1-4	TGTGCCAGCAGCGTCGGACAGCGGACCTTTGAAAAACTGTTTTTT	CASSVGQRTFEKLFF
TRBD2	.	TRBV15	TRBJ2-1	TGTGCCACCAGCAGAGGACTAGCGGGGGGGGAGCAGTTCTTC	CATSRGLAGGEQFF
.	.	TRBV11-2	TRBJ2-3	TGTGCCAGCAGCTTAGATTACACAGATACGCAGTATTTT	CASSLDYTDTQYF
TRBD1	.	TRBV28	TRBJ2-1	TGTGCCAGCAGTCCCGGGACAGGGGTATACAATGAGCAGTTCTTC	CASSPGTGVYNEQFF
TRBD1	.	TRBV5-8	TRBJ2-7	TGTGCCAGCAGCTTATGGACAGGTATTACCTACGAGCAGTACTTC	CASSLWTGITYEQYF
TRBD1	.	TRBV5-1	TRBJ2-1	TGCGCCAGCAGCTTGTTAGGAGGGACAGGGGTGTACAATGAGCAGTTCTTC	CASSLLGGTGVYNEQFF
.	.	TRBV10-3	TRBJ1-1	TGTGCCATCAGTGAGGGACAGCTAAACACTGAAGCTTTCTTT	CAISEGQLNTEAFF
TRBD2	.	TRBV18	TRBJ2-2	TGTGCCAGCTCACCAAATCAAGGGACTAGCACCGGGGAGCTGTTTTTT	CASSPNQGTSTGELFF